The present T cell receptor (beta chain) was sequenced within a study of CD8 T cells in ankylosing spondylitis. The CDR3 spans 15 residues. Trimming took off 5 bases at V and 5 bases at J, with 16 bases between the two ends. Germline CDR1 is SGHNT and CDR2 is YENEEA. Whole-study findings and limits: A subset of motif variants has previously been described in the synovial fluid and blood of reactive arthritis. Made up of under ten highly homologous variants, a TCR beta motif appeared characteristic of ankylosing spondylitis blood.

As concerns this clonotype: The target antigen is unknown.

One entry per CDR3 protein results from TCRdb running MiXCR on the 5' RACE reads. The profile shows just under 550,000 distinct CDR3 sequences, roughly 13% of them singletons. V gene TRBV11-3 combines with J gene TRBJ2-1, with D tentatively TRBD2 (6 bases). The sequenced sample consisted of blood, either unsorted or a sorted T cell fraction (not recorded which). The clonotype originates from a male donor with ankylosing spondylitis. The CDR3 sequence is CASSLRRERDNEQFF. CDR3 DNA sequence: TGTGCCAGCAGCCTTAGACGGGAGCGCGACAATGAGCAGTTCTTC.